This T cell receptor beta chain was sequenced in a study of cytomegalovirus exposure and HLA in healthy donors. PCR was performed using 60 Vbeta and 13 Jbeta primers. Libraries were prepared by immunoSEQ multiplex PCR; TCRdb keeps only in-frame clonotypes and omits some of them. The table lists over 100,000 clones, about 76% of them singletons. Donors counted as nominally healthy when sampled, yet unrecorded immune exposures were likely. Study-level findings and limits: As confirmed in vitro, a few CMV-associated chains were specific for CMV antigens. TCR beta V segments were, for the most part, productive about 87% or about 30% of the time in an earlier analysis.

On this clone itself: Its antigen is still unknown.

This CDR3 comprises 15 residues. The germline gives CDR1 LGHNA, CDR2 YSLEER. Trimming removed 4 bases from V and 4 bases from J; junction bases left unmatched: 7. The sequencing input was PBMCs. The V call is TRBV4-3, the J call TRBJ1-5; 7 bases match TRBD1. This TCR derives from a middle-aged man in good health and CMV-seronegative. CDR3 sequence (DNA): TGCGCCAGCAGCCGCCTGACAGGGTATAATCAGCCCCAGCATTTT. Residues: CASSRLTGYNQPQHF.